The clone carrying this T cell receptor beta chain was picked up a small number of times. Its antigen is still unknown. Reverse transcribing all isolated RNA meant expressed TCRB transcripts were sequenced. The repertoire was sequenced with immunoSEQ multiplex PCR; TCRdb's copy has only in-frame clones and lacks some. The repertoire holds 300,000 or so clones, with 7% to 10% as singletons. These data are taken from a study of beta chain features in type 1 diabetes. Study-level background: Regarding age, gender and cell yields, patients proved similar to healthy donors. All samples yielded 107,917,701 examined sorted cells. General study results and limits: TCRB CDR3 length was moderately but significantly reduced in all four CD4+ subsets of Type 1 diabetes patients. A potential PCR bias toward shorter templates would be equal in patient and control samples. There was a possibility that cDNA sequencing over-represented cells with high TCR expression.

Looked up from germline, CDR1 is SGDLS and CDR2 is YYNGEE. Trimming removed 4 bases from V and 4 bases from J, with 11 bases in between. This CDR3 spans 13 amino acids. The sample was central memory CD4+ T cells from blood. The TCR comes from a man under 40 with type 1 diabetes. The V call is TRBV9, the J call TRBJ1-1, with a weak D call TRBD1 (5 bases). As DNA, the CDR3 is TGTGCCAGCAGCCCCCAGGGTTTCACTGAAGCTTTCTTT. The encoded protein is CASSPQGFTEAFF.